Here is one TCR beta chain with its context. This specimen comes from a study of blood T cell repertoires in COVID-19. Recruitment covered 20 to 25 US areas and drew participants whose ages spanned about 18 to 90 years. Assignments of participants to cohorts depended upon their own reported clinical history. Produced via immunoSEQ multiplex PCR; TCRdb's table is partial and in-frame only. This table has 470,000 or so clones, nearly 90% appearing once. This CDR3 comprises 14 residues. V lost 2 bases, J lost 0 bases, and 2 bases stayed unmatched. Germline loops: CDR1 SQVTM, CDR2 ANQGSEA. The origin of this receptor is a woman aged 18-30 years with acute COVID-19. This chain connects TRBV29-1 to TRBJ2-3, with 7 bases identical to TRBD1. Input material: PBMCs or T cells enriched from blood (not recorded which). The CDR3 DNA sequence: TGCAGCGTTGAATCGGGACAGAGCACAGATACGCAGTATTTT. It specifies CSVESGQSTDTQYF.